These 15 T cell receptor beta chains share one sample of origin, sequenced in a study of cytomegalovirus exposure and HLA in healthy donors. Sequenced by immunoSEQ multiplex PCR; TCRdb stores in-frame clones only, minus some. There are 120,000 or so clones in the sample; 70% to 90% occur only once, and 2.1% lies in the top ten. What was sequenced was PBMCs. Every receptor here comes from a woman in her 30s in good health and CMV-seronegative.

This clone was counted only a few times. The rearrangement joins TRBV21-1 to TRBJ2-7; the table's D call, TRBD1, was not checked against the DNA. TRBV21-1 constitutes a pseudogene. This CDR3 region has 13 residues. The CDR3 loop is CASSKGRQIEQYF. Written as DNA, the CDR3 is TGTGCCAGCAGCAAAGGGAGACAGATTGAGCAGTACTTC.

The chain's CDR3 is CASSPSGVSGNTIYF. CDR3 DNA: TGCGCCAGCAGCCCGTCCGGTGTTTCGGGAAACACCATATATTTT. V gene TRBV5-1 combines with J gene TRBJ1-3; D remains ambiguous. The CDR3 has 15 residues. Germline assignment: CDR1 SGHRS and CDR2 YFSETQ. V was cut by 4 bases and J by 4 bases, with 15 bases left in between.

The chain combines TRBV7-9 with TRBJ1-1; no reliable D call. Deletions cut 6 bases from V and 3 bases from J, with 14 bases between. The CDR3 runs 14 residues. In germline, CDR1 is SEHNR, CDR2 FQNEAQ (reference sequence). The chain's CDR3 is CASSRSSVDTEAFF. DNA for the CDR3: TGTGCCAGCAGTCGATCTTCGGTGGACACTGAAGCTTTCTTT.

V and J are TRBV2 and TRBJ1-3; possibly TRBD1 for D (6 bases). With 4 bases removed from V and 2 bases from J, the gap between germline ends came to 12 bases. There are 15 residues in the CDR3. The germline gives CDR1 SNHLY, CDR2 FYNNEI. The CDR3 reads CASSGTGPTGNTIYF. CDR3 DNA sequence: TGTGCCAGCAGTGGAACAGGGCCTACTGGAAACACCATATATTTT.

The CDR3 nucleotides are TGTGCCAGCAGCCTCGGGAGGGGGTTCACTGAAGCTTTCTTT. Translated: CASSLGRGFTEAFF. This sequence joins TRBV7-6 and TRBJ1-1; tentative D call: TRBD1 (6 bases). The germline V gene encodes CDR1 SGHVS and CDR2 FNYEAQ. The V and J ends lost 5 bases and 4 bases respectively, with 14 bases between them. The CDR3 covers 14 residues.

The rearrangement uses TRBV7-6 and TRBJ1-1; D is possibly TRBD1 (5 bases). Trimming took 2 bases from V and 8 from J, leaving 12 bases between them. This CDR3 region has 13 residues. Germline CDR1 is SGHVS and CDR2 is FNYEAQ. The CDR3 coding sequence is TGTGCCAGCAGCTTAAGGGGTTCCAGGGAAGCTTTCTTT. Translating it yields CASSLRGSREAFF.

The rearrangement joins TRBV7-2 to TRBJ2-2; TRBD1 aligns across 9 bases. CDR3 length equals 15 residues. J gave up 6 bases and V 5 bases, and 7 bases lay outside the gene matches. The germline CDR1 and CDR2 sequences are SGHTA and FQGNSA. The CDR3 loop is CASSPGQGWSGELFF. Here the CDR3 DNA reads TGTGCCAGCAGCCCCGGACAGGGGTGGTCCGGGGAGCTGTTTTTT.

The V gene is TRBV5-1, the J gene TRBJ2-1; perhaps TRBD2 as D (7 bases). V lost 4 bases and J 4 bases, leaving 15 bases between the germline ends. Per the germline V gene, CDR1 is SGHRS and CDR2 is YFSETQ. The CDR3 runs to 15 residues. The CDR3: CASSVLGGRYNEQFF. CDR3 DNA sequence: TGCGCCAGCAGCGTCCTCGGGGGGCGTTACAATGAGCAGTTCTTC.

The chain couples TRBV2 to TRBJ1-1; D is perhaps TRBD1 (6 bases). The CDR3 runs to 14 residues. V shed 6 bases and J shed 1 base, with 12 bases lying between them. Looked up from germline, CDR1 is SNHLY and CDR2 is FYNNEI. The CDR3 region has the DNA TGTGCCAGCAGACTACAGGGAACGAACACTGAAGCTTTCTTT. It specifies CASRLQGTNTEAFF.

This sequence joins TRBV19 and TRBJ2-5; D gene ambiguous. V dropped 6 bases and J dropped 1 base, with 12 bases sitting between them. This CDR3 comprises 14 residues. Looked up from germline, CDR1 is LNHDA and CDR2 is SQIVND (reference sequence). The CDR3 nucleotides read TGTGCCAGTAGCAACAGAAGAATCCAAGAGACCCAGTACTTC. This codes for CASSNRRIQETQYF.

The chain combines TRBV6-1 with TRBJ2-7; D might be TRBD2 (5 bases). Germline CDR1 reads MNHNS; CDR2 reads SASEGT. Trimming removed 4 bases from V and 5 bases from J, with 18 bases in between. The CDR3 consists of 15 residues. The CDR3 coding sequence is TGTGCCAGCAGTGTGGACTTCCTCCGATCGGACGAGCAGTACTTC. It specifies CASSVDFLRSDEQYF.

V usage is TRBV9 and J usage is TRBJ1-6, with 8 bases aligning to TRBD1. The CDR3 has 15 residues. The V and J ends lost 4 bases and 10 bases, in that order; junction bases with no gene match: 10. Germline V gene lookup returns CDR1 SGDLS and CDR2 YYNGEE. CDR3 sequence (DNA): TGTGCCAGCAGCTTCGGACAGGGCGACGAGTCACCCCTCCACTTT. It yields the protein CASSFGQGDESPLHF.

The chain has TRBV4-1 and TRBJ1-2; 12 positions agree with TRBD1. The CDR3 runs to 18 residues. J was trimmed by 7 bases and V by 1 base; bases with no gene match: 13. Germline CDR1 MGHRA, CDR2 YSYEKL. CDR3 in amino acids: CASSQGRGPGQGASGYTF. DNA for the CDR3: TGCGCCAGCAGCCAAGGGCGGGGTCCGGGACAGGGGGCTTCTGGCTACACCTTC.

This clone was seen a single time. The V gene is TRBV5-1, the J gene TRBJ2-3; 11 nucleotides line up with TRBD2. Germline assignment: CDR1 SGHRS and CDR2 YFSETQ. This CDR3 region has 16 residues. With 3 bases clipped from V and 0 bases from J, the junction kept 3 bases outside the gene matches. The CDR3 spells CASSYRLAGSTDTQYF. The CDR3 DNA reads TGCGCCAGCAGCTACCGACTAGCGGGGAGCACAGATACGCAGTATTTT.

This clone is a singleton in its sample. J is TRBJ2-7 and V is TRBV6-1; D not resolved. This CDR3 is 13 amino acids long. Germline loops: CDR1 MNHNS, CDR2 SASEGT. The V end lost 6 bases, the J end lost 3 bases, and 12 bases lay between the germline ends. CDR3 residues: CASRGYVNYEQYF. CDR3 bases: TGTGCCAGCAGGGGCTACGTAAACTACGAGCAGTACTTC.